The TCR beta chain under discussion was sequenced for a study of CD8 T cells in ankylosing spondylitis. Study-level results: A TCR beta motif made of fewer than 10 highly homologous variants seemed typical of ankylosing spondylitis blood.

TCRdb reprocessed the 5' RACE reads via MiXCR and lists one record per CDR3 protein. There are about 540,000 distinct CDR3 sequences in the sample; roughly an eighth occur only once, and under 7.5% lies in the top ten. A remark on this clonotype: Its antigen is still unknown.

Trimming left V 7 bases short and J 8 bases short, with 27 bases between. The CDR3 loop spans 16 amino acids. CDR1 SGHVS and CDR2 FQNEAQ come from the germline V gene. The J gene is TRBJ2-7, the V gene TRBV7-8; a possible D gene is TRBD1 (7 bases). This clonotype was obtained from a male donor with ankylosing spondylitis. The sample taken for sequencing was blood, either unsorted or a sorted T cell fraction (not recorded which). CDR3 loop: CASTQDREALFYKQYF. CDR3 bases: TGTGCCAGCACCCAAGACAGGGAGGCCCTTTTTTACAAGCAGTACTTC.